This TCR beta chain was captured in a study of T cell clonality in common variable immunodeficiency. Donors gave roughly 4.5 to 8.5 ml heparinized peripheral whole blood. This clone was detected ten times or more. Its matching antigen is unknown. The read ends 3 residues shy of where the CDR3 ends; the end is completed using the germline J gene. V lost 7 bases to trimming and J lost 1 base; unmatched junction nucleotides: 12. Germline assignment: CDR1 SGHVS and CDR2 FQNEAQ. The CDR3 extends over 16 amino acids. Study-wide findings and caveats: T cell subpopulation sequencing would be needed to explain CVID clonality.

Generated by immunoSEQ multiplex PCR, the TCRdb table keeps only in-frame clones and is missing some. The sample has about 47,000 clones, none seen only once. The TCR originated in a person aged 18 to 75 in good health. Sequenced input: peripheral blood mononuclear cells. The genes are TRBV7-8 and TRBJ1-2; 7 bases align to TRBD1. The CDR3 sequence: CASISLGTVLNYGYTF. Partial CDR3 DNA: TGTGCCAGCATCTCACTTGGGACAGTTCTTAACTATGGC.